The 5 T cell receptor beta chains below were found in one sample sequenced in a study of T-cell memory formation after mild COVID-19. TCRdb re-derived calls from the 5' RACE reads in MiXCR, one entry per CDR3 protein. The sample carries about 470,000 distinct CDR3 sequences, around a quarter recorded once. Sequences were obtained from PBMCs or a T cell subset sorted from them (not recorded which). These receptors were taken from an adult woman who had mild COVID-19 (a few samples of this study predate the infection). Cell type and time point are not known.

This clonotype was observed a few times. The chain recombines TRBV6-2 or TRBV6-3 with TRBJ1-1, with D hard to call. CDR1 and CDR2 (germline): MNHEY, SVGEGT. Trimming took off 0 bases at V and 0 bases at J, with 8 bases between the two ends. CDR3 length: 15 amino acids. DNA of the CDR3: TGTGCCAGCAGTTACTCTGCAGAGATGAACACTGAAGCTTTCTTT. The encoded protein is CASSYSAEMNTEAFF.

The chain is built from TRBV30 and TRBJ2-6; TRBD1 might be the D (5 bases). The germline V and J ends were trimmed by 5 bases and 6 bases, with 14 bases remaining between them. CDR1 and CDR2 from the germline V gene are GTSNPN and SVGIG (reference sequence). The CDR3 is 14 amino acids. The CDR3 loop reads CAWGVSGAANVLTF. In DNA, the CDR3 is TGTGCCTGGGGGGTATCTGGGGCGGCCAACGTCCTGACTTTC.

In its sample, this clonotype was seen a few times. This chain uses TRBV24-1 with TRBJ2-1; TRBD2 aligns across 11 bases. CDR1 is KGHDR, CDR2 SFDVKD, per germline. Unmatched junction bases numbered 3, after V lost 1 base and J lost 5 bases. The CDR3 loop spans 16 amino acids. The CDR3 loop reads CATSDFTSGRDNEQFF. The DNA for the CDR3 is TGTGCCACCAGTGATTTTACTAGCGGGAGAGACAATGAGCAGTTCTTC.

The chain's CDR3 is CASSQGPFLAQQEEYF. Written as DNA, the CDR3 is TGTGCCAGCAGCCAAGGGCCGTTCTTGGCCCAGCAAGAGGAGTACTTC. The V call is TRBV11-2, the J call TRBJ2-5; D is unclear. The CDR3 sequence is 16 residues long. CDR1 and CDR2 from the germline V gene are SGHAT and FQNNGV. The V end lost 5 bases, the J end lost 12 bases, and 28 bases lay between the germline ends. Full variable domain (outside the CDR3, taken from reference TRBV11-2 and TRBJ2-5): EAGVAQSPRYKIIEKRQSVAFWCNPISGHATLYWYQQILGQGPKLLIQFQNNGVVDDSQLPKDRFSAERLKGVDSTLKIQPAKLEDSAVYLCASSQGPFLAQQEEYFGPGTRLLVL.

V is TRBV6-1 and J is TRBJ2-1; a weak D match, TRBD1 (6 bases). This CDR3 spans 15 amino acids. Germline V gene sequence: CDR1 MNHNS, CDR2 SASEGT. V was pared by 6 bases and J by 4 bases, with 16 bases between. The CDR3 DNA is TGTGCCAGCAGGGCTGACAGGAACTATTACAATGAGCAGTTCTTC. Its protein product is CASRADRNYYNEQFF.